Described below is a single TCR beta chain sequence and its context. Its antigen remains unidentified. The CDR3 extends over 17 amino acids. V lost 0 bases and J 3 bases, leaving 15 bases between the germline ends. Germline V gives CDR1 SGDLS, CDR2 YYNGEE. Evenly divided among several immunoSEQ plates was the genomic DNA of each subset. Sequencing was performed with immunoSEQ multiplex PCR; in TCRdb, only in-frame clones are kept and a portion is missing. In the table there are 1.6 million or so clones, around 97% of which are singletons. This sample is part of a study of shared clonotypes between healthy human individuals. Study-level findings and limits: The study's rarefaction showed incomplete sorted-subset sequencing despite large depth. Across a handful of donors, naive CD4 shared around 5%, naive CD8 approximately 3.5%, memory CD4 about 2.5%, memory CD8 under 0.5%.

This sequence originates from a man aged 25 to 40 in good health. This chain connects TRBV9 to TRBJ2-2; D may be TRBD1 or TRBD2 (5 bases each). Sequenced material: naive CD4+ T cells sorted from blood. The sample's subset: CD45RA+ positively selected. CDR3 sequence: CASSVAITGPHTGELFF. The CDR3 bases are TGTGCCAGCAGCGTAGCTATCACGGGGCCTCACACCGGGGAGCTGTTTTTT.